This passage covers 9 T cell receptor beta chains from one sample sequenced in a study of blood T cells in healthy people across ages. A sample-barcoded 5' primer and a J-beta primer mix were used in a second PCR of about 6 to 12 cycles. TCRdb re-analysed the 5' RACE reads in MiXCR, keeping a single row per CDR3 protein. There are 780,000 or so distinct CDR3 sequences in the sample; 53% occur only once, and about two fifths lies in the top ten. Sequencing used blood. Every receptor here comes from a man aged 80 or over in good health.

The chain carries TRBV4-1 and TRBJ2-3; TRBD2 aligns across 7 bases. The CDR3 has 15 residues. V was clipped by 3 bases and J by 14 bases; unmatched bases: 17. Germline V lookup: CDR1 MGHRA, CDR2 YSYEKL. The CDR3 spells CASSHPGLHGRYAYF. The CDR3 DNA reads TGCGCCAGCAGCCACCCGGGACTACACGGCAGATACGCGTATTTT.

V usage is TRBV24-1 and J usage is TRBJ2-1, with D possibly being TRBD2 (5 bases). Between the trimmed V and J ends, which lost 3 bases and 7 bases, there was a span of 24 bases. Germline V gene lookup returns CDR1 KGHDR and CDR2 SFDVKD. The CDR3 totals 18 residues. DNA for the CDR3: TGTGCCACCAGTGATCCGGGTGGAAGCGGCCCCACGGGGAATGAGCAGTTCTTC. Residues: CATSDPGGSGPTGNEQFF.

This clonotype came up a few times. This chain uses TRBV20-1 with TRBJ2-5; maybe TRBD1 (6 bases). CDR1 and CDR2 from the germline V gene are DFQATT and SNEGSKA (reference sequence). The germline V and J ends were trimmed by 1 base and 5 bases, with 14 bases remaining between them. The CDR3 contains 14 residues. CDR3 sequence reads: CSARVLWGLETQYF. The CDR3 DNA reads TGCAGTGCTAGAGTATTGTGGGGGCTGGAGACCCAGTACTTC.

The chain is built from TRBV13 and TRBJ2-7; 12 bases line up with TRBD2. CDR3 length: 15 residues. CDR1 and CDR2 from the germline V gene are PRHDT and FYEKMQ (reference sequence). V lost 5 bases and J lost 1; bases outside the gene matches: 3. This chain's CDR3 is CASSPSGRASYEQYF. The CDR3 coding sequence is TGTGCCAGCAGCCCTAGCGGGAGGGCTTCCTACGAGCAGTACTTC.

This clonotype was seen a few times. The chain has TRBV7-9 and TRBJ2-3; D may be TRBD1 (6 bases). Germline V gene lookup returns CDR1 SEHNR and CDR2 FQNEAQ (reference sequence). There are 16 residues in the CDR3. V was trimmed by 6 bases and J by 0 bases, leaving 16 bases between them. The CDR3 is CASRGNRATSTDTQYF. CDR3 DNA sequence: TGTGCCAGCAGGGGGAACAGGGCCACAAGCACAGATACGCAGTATTTT.

This clonotype has just a few counts. The V gene is TRBV7-3, the J gene TRBJ2-1; D is perhaps TRBD1 (5 bases). Trimming shortened V by 1 base and J by 3 bases, and 10 bases separated the two germline ends. The CDR3 is 15 amino acids. Germline assignment: CDR1 SGHTA and CDR2 FQGTGA. The CDR3 here is CASSLIAGRYNEQFF. CDR3 bases: TGTGCCAGCAGCTTAATCGCAGGGCGCTACAATGAGCAGTTCTTC.

The chain has TRBV7-6 and TRBJ1-4; D may be TRBD1 (5 bases). The V and J ends lost 5 bases and 2 bases respectively, with 15 bases between them. Germline V CDR1 and CDR2: SGHVS, FNYEAQ. The CDR3 consists of 16 residues. CDR3: CASSKLQGGTNEKLFF. CDR3 bases: TGTGCCAGCAGCAAACTCCAGGGTGGCACTAATGAAAAACTGTTTTTT. The whole variable domain, filled in from reference TRBV7-6 and TRBJ1-4, reads GAGVSQSPRYKVTKRGQDVALRCDPISGHVSLYWYRQALGQGPEFLTYFNYEAQQDKSGLPNDRFSAERPEGSISTLTIQRTEQRDSAMYRCASSKLQGGTNEKLFFGSGTQLSVL.

The CDR3 DNA follows: TGCAGTGCTAGTCCCCCCAGTGTGAACAATGAGCAGTTCTTC. This sequence encodes CSASPPSVNNEQFF. The chain couples TRBV20-1 to TRBJ2-1; no definite D call. Trimming took off 3 bases at V and 5 bases at J, with 14 bases between the two ends. CDR1 and CDR2 from the germline V gene are DFQATT and SNEGSKA (reference sequence). CDR3 length: 14 residues.

CDR3: CASSLAGLRQPQHF. CDR3 nucleotide sequence: TGTGCCAGCAGCTTAGCGGGTTTAAGACAGCCCCAGCATTTT. The V call is TRBV7-6, the J call TRBJ1-5; D gene unclear. Germline values: CDR1 SGHVS, CDR2 FNYEAQ. There are 14 residues in the CDR3. V was pared by 0 bases and J by 7 bases, with 10 bases between. The full variable domain, in which reference TRBV7-6 and TRBJ1-5 provide the parts outside the CDR3, is GAGVSQSPRYKVTKRGQDVALRCDPISGHVSLYWYRQALGQGPEFLTYFNYEAQQDKSGLPNDRFSAERPEGSISTLTIQRTEQRDSAMYRCASSLAGLRQPQHFGDGTRLSIL.